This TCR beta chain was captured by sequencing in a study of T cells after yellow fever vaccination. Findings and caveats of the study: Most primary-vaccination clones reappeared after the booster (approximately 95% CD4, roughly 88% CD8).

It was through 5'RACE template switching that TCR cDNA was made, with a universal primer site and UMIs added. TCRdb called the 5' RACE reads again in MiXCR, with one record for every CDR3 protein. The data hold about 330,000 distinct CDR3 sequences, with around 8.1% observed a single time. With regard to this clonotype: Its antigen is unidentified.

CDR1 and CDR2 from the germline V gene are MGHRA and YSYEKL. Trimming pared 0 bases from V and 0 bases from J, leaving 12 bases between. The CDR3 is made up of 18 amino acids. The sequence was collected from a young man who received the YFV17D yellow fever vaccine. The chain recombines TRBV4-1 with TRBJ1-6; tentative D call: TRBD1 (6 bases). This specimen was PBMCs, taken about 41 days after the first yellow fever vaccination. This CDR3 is CASSQEIGGSSYNSPLHF. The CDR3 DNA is TGCGCCAGCAGCCAAGAAATAGGGGGGAGCTCCTATAATTCACCCCTCCACTTT.